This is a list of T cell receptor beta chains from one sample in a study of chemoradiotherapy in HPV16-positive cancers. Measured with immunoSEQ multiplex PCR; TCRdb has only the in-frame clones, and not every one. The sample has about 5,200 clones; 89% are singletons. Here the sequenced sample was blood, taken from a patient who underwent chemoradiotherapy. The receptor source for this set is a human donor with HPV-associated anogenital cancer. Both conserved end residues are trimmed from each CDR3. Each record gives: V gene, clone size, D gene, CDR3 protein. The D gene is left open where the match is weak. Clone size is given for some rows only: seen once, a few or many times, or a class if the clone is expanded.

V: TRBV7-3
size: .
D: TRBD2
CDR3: ASSPGDSGSYTDTQY

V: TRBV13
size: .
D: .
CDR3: ASSLGRSGANVLT

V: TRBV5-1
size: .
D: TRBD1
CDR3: ASSVDREPGAF

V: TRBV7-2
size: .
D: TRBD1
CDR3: ASSPTGGSIDTQY

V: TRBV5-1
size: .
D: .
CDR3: ASSPVGDVQETQY

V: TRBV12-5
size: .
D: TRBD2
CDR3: ASATSGYNEQF

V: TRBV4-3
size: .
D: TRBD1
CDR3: ASSPGGQGVSYEQY

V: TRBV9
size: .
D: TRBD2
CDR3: ASSVGTSEFYEQY

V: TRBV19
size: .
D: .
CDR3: ASSRVLTNEKLF

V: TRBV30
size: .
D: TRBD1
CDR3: AWNRDRADKLF

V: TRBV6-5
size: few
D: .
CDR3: ASRTPLGRDYGYT

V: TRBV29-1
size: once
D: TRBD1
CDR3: SVITGTVFGGYT

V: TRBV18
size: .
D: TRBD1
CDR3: ASSGQATLQY

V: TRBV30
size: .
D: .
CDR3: AWTDIWGGTEAF

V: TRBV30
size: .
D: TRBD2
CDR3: AWTDWAGLAGATDTQY

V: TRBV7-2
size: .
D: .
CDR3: ASSLTIQETQY

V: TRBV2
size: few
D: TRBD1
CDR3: ASSESNKGQGNYGYT

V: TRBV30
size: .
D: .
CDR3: AWVQQGLTEAF

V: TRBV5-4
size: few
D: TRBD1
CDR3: ASSVPYSPGTGGPDTQY

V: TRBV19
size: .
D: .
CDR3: ASSGRDTEAF